The source of this T cell receptor beta chain is a study of Ad26.COV2.S vaccination and SARS-CoV-2 variants. Study-level results: Substantial breadth was reported for post-vaccination spike-specific CD8+ and CD4+ T cells.

Assay used: immunoSEQ multiplex PCR; TCRdb lists only in-frame clones, some missing. The sample includes roughly 380,000 clones, around 84% of them seen just once. The treatment: some 20 received Ad26.COV2.S at low or high dose, single or two shots; five or six received placebo; per-sample allocation not given. Samples came from day 63 after the first vaccine or placebo injection. A note on this clone: Its antigen is currently unknown.

This sequence was found in a person between 18 and 59 years old who received the Ad26.COV2.S COVID-19 vaccine or a placebo. The specimen was peripheral blood, collected in a trial of Ad26.COV2.S vaccine versus placebo.

The CDR3 DNA reads as TGTGCCAGCTCACCCGCACAACGGGGCGAAAAACTGTTTTTT. This gives the protein CASSPAQRGEKLFF. This rearrangement joins TRBV18 to TRBJ1-4; D is perhaps TRBD1 (5 bases). V was cut by 3 bases and J by 8 bases, with 13 bases left in between. The CDR3 spans 14 residues. Germline CDR1 is KGHSH and CDR2 is LQKENI.